This T cell receptor (beta chain) comes out of a study of CD8 T cells in Susac syndrome. With random hexamers, roughly 0.5 to 1 ug RNA was reverse transcribed. TCRdb processed the immunoSEQ multiplex PCR reads anew with MiXCR; each CDR3 protein has one entry. The table shows 330,000 or so distinct CDR3 sequences, with almost 85% occurring only once. The CDR3 loop spans 15 amino acids. The V and J ends lost 1 base and 10 bases, in that order; junction bases with no gene match: 12. Germline assignment: CDR1 SQVTM and CDR2 ANQGSEA. TEMRA cells were FACS-enriched, unlike CD8+ and CD4+ T cells, which were negatively isolated.

This sequence joins TRBV29-1 and TRBJ2-1; 8 nucleotides match TRBD1. The receptor was isolated from a human donor with multiple sclerosis. The sample consisted of CD8+ T cells from PBMCs. DNA of the CDR3: TGCAGCGTTGAAGTTTCGGACAGGGCCCAAGAGGAGCAGTTCTTC. It is translated as CSVEVSDRAQEEQFF.